The present entry profiles one T cell receptor (beta chain) with its context. What it binds is unknown. Measured with immunoSEQ multiplex PCR; TCRdb has only the in-frame clones, and not every one. The table records roughly 770,000 clones, about 96% of them present only once. The CDR3 has 16 residues. Trimming removed 4 bases from V and 3 bases from J, with 16 bases in between. The V gene's germline CDR1 is SEHNR and CDR2 FQNEAQ (reference sequence). Naive CD8 cells, CD45RO-negative and positively selected for CCR7, excluded terminally differentiated effector memory CD45RA+ cells. This sample is part of a study of shared clonotypes between healthy human individuals. Study observations and caveats: Read depth was anticipated to influence clonotype sharing among donors.

The clonotype originates from a man aged 25-45 years in good health. The rearrangement links TRBV7-9 to TRBJ2-1; D might be TRBD2 (5 bases). Sequencing was performed on naive CD8+ T cells sorted from blood. CDR3 sequence: CASSSTDSGNYNEQFF. The CDR3 DNA sequence: TGTGCCAGCAGCTCTACGGATTCGGGGAACTACAATGAGCAGTTCTTC.